One sample yielded the 26 T cell receptor beta chains listed below, sequenced in a study of T cell responses to AZD1222 COVID-19 vaccine. Measured with immunoSEQ multiplex PCR; TCRdb has only the in-frame clones, and not every one. This sample yields over 150,000 clones, of which just over 90% are seen a single time; around 3.6% belongs to the top ten. This specimen consisted of peripheral blood, obtained 28 days after the second AZD1222 dose. Receptors were obtained from an adult who received the AZD1222 COVID-19 vaccine.

V is TRBV4-3 and J is TRBJ2-3; 12 nucleotides agree with TRBD2. Looked up from germline, CDR1 is LGHNA and CDR2 is YSLEER. Trimming took 0 bases from V and 4 from J; bases not matched to a gene: 2. This CDR3 spans 16 amino acids. This chain's CDR3 is CASSQDLAGGADTQYF. The CDR3 DNA is TGCGCCAGCAGCCAAGATCTAGCGGGGGGGGCAGATACGCAGTATTTT.

The rearrangement links TRBV4-2 to TRBJ2-1; D might be TRBD2 (5 bases). This CDR3 is built from 16 residues. Germline-derived CDR1 and CDR2 are LGHNA and YNFKEQ. V was pared by 3 bases and J by 1 base, with 13 bases between. CDR3 sequence: CASSQGTRKSYNEQFF. In DNA, the CDR3 is TGTGCCAGCAGCCAGGGTACTAGAAAGTCCTACAATGAGCAGTTCTTC.

J is TRBJ2-1 and V is TRBV5-5, with D possibly TRBD2 on 6 matching bases. This CDR3 is 14 amino acids long. Germline loops: CDR1 SGHKS, CDR2 YYEKEE (reference sequence). V was trimmed by 2 bases and J by 3 bases, leaving 9 bases between them. CDR3: CASSFMGGYNEQFF. The CDR3, as DNA: TGTGCCAGCAGCTTCATGGGGGGCTACAATGAGCAGTTCTTC.

The V gene is TRBV7-3, the J gene TRBJ2-3; D is uncertain. Trimming left V 4 bases short and J 1 base short, with 3 bases between. Germline-derived CDR1 and CDR2 are SGHTA and FQGTGA. CDR3 size: 12 residues. Written as DNA, the CDR3 is TGTGCCAGCAGCTCTCGCACAGATACGCAGTATTTT. Its protein product is CASSSRTDTQYF. Full variable domain (remainder filled in from reference TRBV7-3 and TRBJ2-3): GAGVSQTPSNKVTEKGKYVELRCDPISGHTALYWYRQSLGQGPEFLIYFQGTGAADDSGLPNDRFFAVRPEGSVSTLKIQRTERGDSAVYLCASSSRTDTQYFGPGTRLTVL.

The count of this clone is one. The chain links TRBV15 to TRBJ1-6; D possibly corresponds to TRBD1 (5 bases). This CDR3 spans 15 amino acids. The germline gives CDR1 LNHNV, CDR2 YYDKDF (reference sequence). Trimming shortened V by 0 bases and J by 6 bases, and 9 bases separated the two germline ends. The DNA for the CDR3 is TGTGCCACCAGCAGAGACCGGGACGGTAATTCACCCCTCCACTTT. Its protein product is CATSRDRDGNSPLHF.

V is TRBV3-1 (or the pseudogene TRBV3-2) and J is TRBJ1-1; D not certain. The CDR3 is 15 residues long. From germline, CDR1 is LGHDT and CDR2 YNNKEL (reference sequence). The germline V and J ends were trimmed by 1 base and 5 bases, with 14 bases remaining between them. The CDR3 region is CASSQALRMTTEAFF. For the CDR3, the DNA is TGTGCCAGCAGCCAAGCCCTACGAATGACAACTGAAGCTTTCTTT.

This chain connects TRBV6-5 to TRBJ1-2; 9 bases agree with TRBD1. Trimming took 0 bases from V and 8 from J; bases not matched to a gene: 10. Germline values: CDR1 MNHEY, CDR2 SVGAGI. This CDR3 is 16 amino acids long. Here the CDR3 DNA reads TGTGCCAGCAGTTACTCGAAAGGGACAGGGTCGAGCGGCTACACCTTC. Its protein is CASSYSKGTGSSGYTF.

The chain joins TRBV18 to TRBJ1-1, with 8 bases fitting TRBD1. Per the germline V gene, CDR1 is KGHSH and CDR2 is LQKENI. The V gene end was trimmed by 0 bases and the J gene end by 7 bases; junction bases not matched to a gene: 7. The CDR3 runs to 15 residues. The CDR3, as DNA: TGTGCCAGCTCACCACCGAGGAGGGGGACAGGTGAAGCTTTCTTT. Translation gives CASSPPRRGTGEAFF.

This clone appeared a few times. V and J are TRBV2 and TRBJ2-4, with unresolved D. CDR3 length: 14 amino acids. The germline gives CDR1 SNHLY, CDR2 FYNNEI. V shed 3 bases and J shed 0 bases, with 6 bases lying between them. The CDR3, as DNA: TGTGCCAGCAGTGAGTTTTTAGCCAAAAACATTCAGTACTTC. Amino acid sequence: CASSEFLAKNIQYF.

DNA for the CDR3: TGTGCCAGCAGCTCTAGCGGGAGCGCCTACAATGAGCAGTTCTTC. Amino acids: CASSSSGSAYNEQFF. The chain links TRBV7-3 to TRBJ2-1; 10 nucleotides match TRBD2. The CDR3 is 15 amino acids. Germline values: CDR1 SGHTA, CDR2 FQGTGA. The V segment lost 4 bases and the J segment 2 bases; nucleotides outside the gene matches: 2.

V usage is TRBV28 and J usage is TRBJ2-7, with a possible D match to TRBD1 (6 bases). This CDR3 is built from 15 residues. The germline V gene has CDR1 MDHEN and CDR2 SYDVKM. Trimming left V 2 bases short and J 9 bases short, with 20 bases between. CDR3 sequence: CASSLSGQGLGGQYF. In DNA form, the CDR3 reads TGTGCCAGCAGTTTAAGTGGGCAGGGGCTCGGTGGGCAGTACTTC.

The V gene is TRBV7-3, the J gene TRBJ1-1; D is unclear. CDR3 length: 15 amino acids. Germline lookup yields CDR1 SGHTA and CDR2 FQGTGA. V lost 3 bases to trimming and J lost 0 bases, with 11 bases between them. CDR3 coding DNA: TGTGCCAGCAGCTTCGCCGGGGTTGTGAACACTGAAGCTTTCTTT. Amino acids: CASSFAGVVNTEAFF.

This chain uses TRBV11-2 with TRBJ2-3; D remains unclear. Trimming removed 5 bases from V and 2 bases from J, with 5 bases in between. Looked up from germline, CDR1 is SGHAT and CDR2 is FQNNGV. The CDR3 spans 12 residues. This CDR3 is CASSHYTDTQYF. The CDR3 DNA reads TGTGCCAGCAGCCACTACACAGATACGCAGTATTTT. The variable domain in full, with the rest retrieved from reference TRBV11-2 and TRBJ2-3, is EAGVAQSPRYKIIEKRQSVAFWCNPISGHATLYWYQQILGQGPKLLIQFQNNGVVDDSQLPKDRFSAERLKGVDSTLKIQPAKLEDSAVYLCASSHYTDTQYFGPGTRLTVL.

V gene TRBV7-2 combines with J gene TRBJ2-3, with TRBD2 identical over 10 bases. The CDR3 totals 16 residues. CDR1 is SGHTA and CDR2 is FQGNSA in the germline V gene. The ends lost 2 bases at V and 2 bases at J; junction bases unmatched: 4. In DNA, the CDR3 is TGTGCCAGCAGCTTACTAGCGGGAGCCCCCACAGATACGCAGTATTTT. Amino acid sequence: CASSLLAGAPTDTQYF.

The V gene is TRBV19, the J gene TRBJ1-1, with D hard to call. The CDR3 spans 14 residues. Germline values: CDR1 LNHDA, CDR2 SQIVND (reference sequence). V was clipped by 5 bases and J by 7 bases, with 17 bases between them. CDR3 protein: CASSAPQARSEAFF. As DNA, the CDR3 is TGTGCCAGTAGTGCCCCCCAGGCCCGGAGTGAAGCTTTCTTT.

This chain links TRBV19 with TRBJ1-2; TRBD1 matches 11 bases. The ends lost 1 base at V and 4 bases at J; junction bases unmatched: 2. This CDR3 region has 15 residues. Germline CDR1 reads LNHDA; CDR2 reads SQIVND (reference sequence). The CDR3 bases are TGTGCCAGTAGTATAGTGGGACAGGGGGTCTATGGCTACACCTTC. This translates into CASSIVGQGVYGYTF.

This chain uses TRBV7-3 with TRBJ1-1; 9 bases agree with TRBD1. Germline V gene lookup returns CDR1 SGHTA and CDR2 FQGTGA. The CDR3 totals 13 residues. Unmatched junction bases numbered 2, after V lost 4 bases and J lost 5 bases. In DNA form, the CDR3 reads TGTGCCAGCAGCTCGGGACAGGGAACTGAAGCTTTCTTT. This encodes CASSSGQGTEAFF.

The chain links TRBV6-5 to TRBJ1-5; D is perhaps TRBD1 (5 bases). V lost 8 bases, J lost 2 bases, and 13 bases lay in between. The V gene's germline CDR1 is MNHEY and CDR2 SVGAGI. CDR3 length equals 14 residues. The CDR3 bases are TGTGCCAGCCTTACCCTAGGGGGCAATCAGCCCCAGCATTTT. Translation: CASLTLGGNQPQHF.

The chain employs TRBV11-1 and TRBJ2-5, with D tentatively TRBD1 (6 bases). The germline CDR1 and CDR2 sequences are SGHAT and FQDESV (reference sequence). This CDR3 comprises 14 residues. The V and J ends lost 5 bases and 5 bases respectively, with 15 bases between them. The CDR3 sequence is CASSPRQVDETQYF. The CDR3 region has the DNA TGTGCCAGCAGCCCCCGACAGGTAGACGAGACCCAGTACTTC.

The CDR3: CASSLGDEQYF. CDR3 bases: TGTGCCAGCAGCTTAGGGGACGAGCAGTACTTC. The rearrangement uses TRBV11-3 and TRBJ2-7; D gene uncertain. V was trimmed by 1 base and J by 5 bases, leaving 3 bases between them. This CDR3 has 11 residues. Looked up from germline, CDR1 is SGHNT and CDR2 is YENEEA.

The chain links TRBV13 to TRBJ2-4; 9 nucleotides line up with TRBD2. The CDR3 length is 17 residues. The trim removed 5 bases at V and 0 bases at J, leaving 8 bases unmatched. Germline V gives CDR1 PRHDT, CDR2 FYEKMQ (reference sequence). The CDR3 nucleotides are TGTGCCAGCAGCCTACCCCTAGCGGGAATAGCCAAAAACATTCAGTACTTC. Translated, it gives CASSLPLAGIAKNIQYF.

The chain employs TRBV27 and TRBJ2-7; the match to TRBD2 covers 9 bases. Germline assignment: CDR1 MNHEY and CDR2 SMNVEV (reference sequence). Losses at the gene ends were 0 bases for V and 4 bases for J; bases not matched to a gene: 7. CDR3 length equals 16 residues. The CDR3 spells CASSLSGLAGIYEQYF. The CDR3 DNA follows: TGTGCCAGCAGTTTATCGGGGCTAGCGGGAATATACGAGCAGTACTTC.

The chain couples TRBV11-2 to TRBJ1-2; 10 bases are shared with TRBD1. V lost 5 bases and J lost 7; bases outside the gene matches: 7. Germline CDR1 and CDR2: SGHAT and FQNNGV. The CDR3 spans 14 residues. The CDR3 reads CASSGRQGAVGYTF. The CDR3 DNA reads as TGTGCCAGCAGCGGGAGACAGGGGGCAGTTGGCTACACCTTC. Full variable domain (rest looked up from reference TRBV11-2 and TRBJ1-2): EAGVAQSPRYKIIEKRQSVAFWCNPISGHATLYWYQQILGQGPKLLIQFQNNGVVDDSQLPKDRFSAERLKGVDSTLKIQPAKLEDSAVYLCASSGRQGAVGYTFGSGTRLTVV.

The chain is built from TRBV19 and TRBJ2-1; D might be TRBD1 or TRBD2, each matching 8 bases. In germline, CDR1 is LNHDA, CDR2 SQIVND (reference sequence). The CDR3 has 17 residues. Between the trimmed V and J ends, which lost 10 bases and 3 bases, there was a span of 25 bases. The CDR3 DNA reads TGTGCCACCCGCCAGGGGGCTCATACTAGCGGCTACAATGAGCAGTTCTTC. Its protein product is CATRQGAHTSGYNEQFF. Complete variable domain (other parts from reference TRBV19 and TRBJ2-1): DGGITQSPKYLFRKEGQNVTLSCEQNLNHDAMYWYRQDPGQGLRLIYYSQIVNDFQKGDIAEGYSVSREKKESFPLTVTSAQKNPTAFYLCATRQGAHTSGYNEQFFGPGTRLTVL.

The rearrangement uses TRBV24-1 and TRBJ2-7; 13 bases map to TRBD2. This CDR3 is 13 amino acids long. V lost 9 bases and J lost 3; bases outside the gene matches: 1. Germline CDR1 is KGHDR and CDR2 is SFDVKD. The DNA for the CDR3 is TGTGCCACCGGGACTAGCGGGAACTACGAGCAGTACTTC. This sequence encodes CATGTSGNYEQYF.

V is TRBV2 and J is TRBJ1-2, with 10 bases aligning to TRBD1. J lost 7 bases, V lost 4 bases, and 6 bases had no gene match. Germline V gives CDR1 SNHLY, CDR2 FYNNEI. The CDR3 contains 14 residues. The CDR3: CASSGGQGQGGYTF. As DNA, the CDR3 is TGTGCCAGCAGTGGGGGACAGGGGCAGGGTGGCTACACCTTC. The full variable domain, rest sourced from reference TRBV2 and TRBJ1-2, is EPEVTQTPSHQVTQMGQEVILRCVPISNHLYFYWYRQILGQKVEFLVSFYNNEISEKSEIFDDQFSVERPDGSNFTLKIRSTKLEDSAMYFCASSGGQGQGGYTFGSGTRLTVV.